Listed here are 19 T cell receptor beta chains from one sample, sequenced in a study of vaccination and CD4 T cells after COVID-19. Sequencing of the DNA from cultured CD4+ T cells was carried out with the Oncomine TCR Beta short-read assay. TCRdb used MiXCR to reprocess the PCR reads, holding one entry per CDR3 protein. The sample carries some 16,000 distinct CDR3 sequences, about 53% recorded once. Antigen specificity for these receptors is unknown. Treatment defined: roughly nine-day PBMC culture with coronavirus spike peptide pools or control peptides (ViraFEST assay). The sample consisted of CD4+ T cells from blood, cultured in vitro. The receptors stem from a human donor who had recovered from COVID-19.

The rearrangement joins TRBV10-2 to TRBJ2-1; possible D gene TRBD2, 6 bases. The CDR3 is 14 residues long. The ends were cut back, 3 bases at V and 5 bases at J, with 11 bases in the middle. The germline V gene has CDR1 WSHSY and CDR2 SAAADI. This CDR3 reads CASSDSAGNNEQFF. The CDR3 bases are TGCGCCAGCAGTGATTCGGCGGGAAACAATGAGCAGTTCTTC.

The V call is TRBV28, the J call TRBJ2-7, with D tentatively TRBD1 (7 bases). Looked up from germline, CDR1 is MDHEN and CDR2 is SYDVKM. CDR3 length: 13 residues. Trimming left V 8 bases short and J 7 bases short, with 18 bases between. The CDR3 loop is CASRYGGGGEQYF. CDR3 nucleotides: TGTGCCAGCCGTTATGGAGGGGGCGGTGAGCAGTACTTC.

The chain couples TRBV20-1 to TRBJ2-5, with a possible D match to TRBD2 (6 bases). The CDR3 runs to 13 residues. The ends were cut back, 7 bases at V and 2 bases at J, with 14 bases in the middle. Germline V gene sequence: CDR1 DFQATT, CDR2 SNEGSKA (reference sequence). CDR3 DNA: TGCAGTGGTACGGGGGAACCACAAGAGACCCAGTACTTC. Translation: CSGTGEPQETQYF.

This clonotype has more than one count but fewer than ten. V and J are TRBV12-3 or TRBV12-4 and TRBJ2-7; 8 positions agree with TRBD2. This CDR3 has 14 amino acids. Germline trimming cut 3 bases from V and 8 bases from J; bases unmatched to any gene: 9. This chain's CDR3 is CASSFSAGGVKQYF. The DNA for the CDR3 is TGTGCCAGCAGTTTTTCGGCGGGAGGAGTTAAGCAGTACTTC.

The chain combines TRBV12-3 or TRBV12-4 with TRBJ1-1, with D possibly TRBD1 on 5 matching bases. Trimming removed 6 bases from V and 1 base from J, with 12 bases in between. This CDR3 comprises 14 residues. CDR3 in DNA: TGTGCCAGCAGCCTAGGACACACGAACACTGAAGCTTTCTTT. It specifies CASSLGHTNTEAFF.

This sequence joins TRBV19 and TRBJ2-5, with D possibly called TRBD1 or TRBD2 (6 bases each). V lost 5 bases to trimming and J lost 5 bases, with 15 bases between them. From germline, CDR1 is LNHDA and CDR2 SQIVND (reference sequence). The CDR3 totals 14 residues. CDR3 sequence reads: CASSASGAWETQYF. The DNA of the CDR3 is TGTGCCAGTAGTGCCTCGGGGGCGTGGGAGACCCAGTACTTC.

This clonotype was seen more than once but under ten times. The chain couples TRBV7-8 to TRBJ1-5; D perhaps matches TRBD1 (5 bases). This CDR3 has 15 residues. The ends were cut back, 4 bases at V and 7 bases at J, with 17 bases in the middle. CDR1 is SGHVS, CDR2 FQNEAQ, per germline. In nucleotides, the CDR3 is TGTGCCAGCAGCTCCTACGGAATAACAGGACAGCCCCAGCATTTT. Protein: CASSSYGITGQPQHF.

The chain joins TRBV28 to TRBJ2-1; 10 nucleotides line up with TRBD2. Germline V gives CDR1 MDHEN, CDR2 SYDVKM. This CDR3 spans 15 amino acids. With V trimmed by 6 bases and J by 9 bases, 11 bases remained unmatched. This CDR3 is CASSYIAGGASEQFF. CDR3 sequence (DNA): TGTGCCAGCAGCTATATAGCGGGAGGAGCATCTGAGCAGTTCTTC.

The chain has TRBV20-1 and TRBJ2-2, with 9 positions matching TRBD2. Germline V lookup: CDR1 DFQATT, CDR2 SNEGSKA (reference sequence). CDR3 size: 16 residues. V lost 0 bases and J lost 4; bases outside the gene matches: 6. CDR3 loop: CSARDRSGRITGELFF. CDR3 coding DNA: TGCAGTGCTAGAGACCGTAGCGGGAGAATCACCGGGGAGCTGTTTTTT.

The chain carries TRBV20-1 and TRBJ1-1; D is unresolved. The germline CDR1 and CDR2 sequences are DFQATT and SNEGSKA (reference sequence). The CDR3 has 13 residues. With 3 bases removed from V and 11 bases from J, the gap between germline ends came to 19 bases. In DNA, the CDR3 is TGCAGTGCTAGTCCCACGGCGTATAACGGGGCTTTCTTT. This gives the protein CSASPTAYNGAFF.

About this clonotype itself: One end of the junction is discordant with germline, which a read error may explain. This chain connects TRBV19 to TRBJ2-7; possible D gene TRBD2, 6 bases. The CDR3 totals 15 residues. Germline V gene sequence: CDR1 LNHDA, CDR2 SQIVND (reference sequence). The chain's CDR3 is CASSIGWRVSYEQYF. The CDR3 bases are TGTGCCAGCAGTATAGGTTGGAGGGTCTCCTACGAGCAGTACTTC.

This rearrangement joins TRBV24-1 to TRBJ2-1; no reliable D call. Germline V gene sequence: CDR1 KGHDR, CDR2 SFDVKD. The CDR3 sequence is 16 residues long. Trimming took off 2 bases at V and 4 bases at J, with 14 bases between the two ends. This CDR3 reads CATSDSVSGSYNEQFF. CDR3 nucleotides: TGTGCCACCAGTGATTCAGTTTCTGGAAGTTACAATGAGCAGTTCTTC.

The V gene is TRBV5-1, the J gene TRBJ1-5; D not resolved. V was pared by 4 bases and J by 3 bases, with 8 bases between. Germline CDR1 and CDR2: SGHRS and YFSETQ. This CDR3 has 13 amino acids. Here the CDR3 reads CASSPDLNQPQHF. The CDR3 region has the DNA TGCGCCAGCAGCCCGGACCTCAATCAGCCCCAGCATTTT.

This clonotype was seen a few times. CDR3 sequence (DNA): TGTGCCAGCAGTGATGGGTACACTGAAGCTTTCTTT. It encodes CASSDGYTEAFF. The rearrangement uses TRBV6-1 and TRBJ1-1; D uncertain. The CDR3 covers 12 residues. The germline gives CDR1 MNHNS, CDR2 SASEGT. The V and J ends lost 3 bases and 3 bases respectively, with 5 bases between them.

The chain is built from TRBV6-1 and TRBJ2-2; D may match TRBD1 or TRBD2 (5 bases each). V was pared by 3 bases and J by 3 bases, with 8 bases between. The CDR3 covers 14 residues. CDR1 and CDR2 (germline): MNHNS, SASEGT. The CDR3 nucleotides read TGTGCCAGCAGTGAGGGACCCCACACCGGGGAGCTGTTTTTT. This sequence encodes CASSEGPHTGELFF.

The chain combines TRBV25-1 with TRBJ2-7; perhaps D is TRBD1 or TRBD2 (5 bases each). V dropped 5 bases and J dropped 4 bases, with 12 bases sitting between them. The germline gives CDR1 MGHDK, CDR2 SYGVNS. The CDR3 sequence is 13 residues long. CDR3 coding DNA: TGTGCCAGCAGTACCCCCGGGACGTACGAGCAGTACTTC. As protein: CASSTPGTYEQYF.

CDR3 sequence: CASSPPLAGRDTQYF. The CDR3 DNA reads as TGCGCCAGCAGCCCTCCCCTAGCGGGAAGAGATACGCAGTATTTT. The chain recombines TRBV5-1 with TRBJ2-3; 9 bases align to TRBD2. The V gene end was trimmed by 4 bases and the J gene end by 5 bases; junction bases not matched to a gene: 8. The CDR3 has 15 amino acids. CDR1 is SGHRS, CDR2 YFSETQ, per germline.

This clonotype was seen only a few times. The rearrangement links TRBV14 to TRBJ1-2; D is unresolved. Germline lookup yields CDR1 SGHDN and CDR2 FVKESK. Trimming cost V 3 bases and J 4 bases, with 18 bases left between them. The CDR3 is 16 amino acids. CDR3 sequence (DNA): TGTGCCAGCAGCCATTCCCCTTATAGAGAACCCTATGGCTACACCTTC. Translated, it gives CASSHSPYREPYGYTF.

In its sample, this clonotype is medium-sized. The V call is TRBV20-1, the J call TRBJ2-5; D might be TRBD2 (6 bases). Germline loops: CDR1 DFQATT, CDR2 SNEGSKA (reference sequence). The CDR3 is 15 amino acids. V was pared by 0 bases and J by 2 bases, with 13 bases between. CDR3: CSARDPRRGQETQYF. Here the CDR3 DNA reads TGCAGTGCTAGAGATCCCCGGAGGGGACAAGAGACCCAGTACTTC.